The text below deals with one T cell receptor (beta chain). There were TCR beta CDR3 regions amplified from RNA transcripts. The TCR CDR3 was amplified in a first-round RT-PCR using the HTBI primer set. TCRdb reprocessed the multiplex PCR reads via MiXCR and lists one record per CDR3 protein. The sample contains roughly 500,000 distinct CDR3 sequences, 40% to 50% of which appear only once. This entry belongs to a study of T cells in Graves' hyperthyroidism and ophthalmopathy. This TCR came from an adult woman with Graves' disease, either hyperthyroidism or ophthalmopathy (not recorded which). Input material: peripheral blood or thyroid tissue (not recorded which).

In DNA, the CDR3 is TGTGCCACCAGCGGTGGACTAGCGGAGTACGAGCAGTACTTC. The encoded protein is CATSGGLAEYEQYF. V and J are TRBV15 and TRBJ2-7; 10 nucleotides agree with TRBD2. Losses at the gene ends were 5 bases for V and 4 bases for J; bases not matched to a gene: 5. There are 14 residues in the CDR3. CDR1 LNHNV and CDR2 YYDKDF come from the germline V gene (reference sequence).